One and the same sample provided the 23 T cell receptor beta chains below, sequenced in a study of T cells expressing NK-cell markers. TCRdb reprocessed the 5' RACE reads and reports one entry per CDR3 protein, with no DNA. The listing records about 180,000 distinct CDR3 sequences. Material: blood T cells: a sorted CD56 or NKG2C T cell subset, CD4+ or CD8+ T cells, or bulk PBMC T cells (not recorded which). These receptors all come from a woman between 18 and 75 years old in good health.

This chain joins TRBV5-1 and TRBJ2-7; TCRdb's D call of TRBD1 is untestable without DNA. This CDR3 region has 13 residues. Per germline, CDR1 SGHRS and CDR2 YFSETQ. The CDR3: CASRRTGANEQYF.

The rearrangement links TRBV27 to TRBJ2-6; TCRdb lists TRBD1, though no DNA is available to test this call. This CDR3 is built from 21 residues. Germline CDR1 is MNHEY and CDR2 is SMNVEV (reference sequence). The CDR3 loop reads CASSLRPSRVSRVSGANVLTF.

The gene calls are TRBV24-1 and TRBJ2-5. CDR1 and CDR2 (germline): KGHDR, SFDVKD. This CDR3 is built from 15 residues. CDR3 residues: CATSDPSTLGETQYF.

The V call is TRBV4-1, the J call TRBJ1-3. CDR1 MGHRA and CDR2 YSYEKL come from the germline V gene. The CDR3 is made up of 17 amino acids. CDR3 in amino acids: CASSQDSRKASGNTIYF.

The chain employs TRBV20-1 and TRBJ2-7; TCRdb gives TRBD2 as the D gene, but with no DNA this cannot be confirmed. The germline V gene has CDR1 DFQATT and CDR2 SNEGSKA (reference sequence). This CDR3 contains 14 residues. CDR3 amino acids: CSASRPGGGYEQYF.

The CDR3: CASSLTGREQFF. The V gene is TRBV28, the J gene TRBJ2-1; TCRdb reports TRBD1, a call that lacks DNA to check it against. CDR3 length: 12 amino acids. Per the germline V gene, CDR1 is MDHEN and CDR2 is SYDVKM.

The V call is TRBV2, the J call TRBJ1-1; the TRBD1 assignment by TCRdb is unverifiable without DNA. CDR3 length: 14 amino acids. CDR1 and CDR2 (germline): SNHLY, FYNNEI. CDR3: CASRGLGAGTEAFF.

V gene TRBV20-1 combines with J gene TRBJ1-4; TCRdb returns TRBD1, unconfirmable since there is no DNA. Germline CDR1 reads DFQATT; CDR2 reads SNEGSKA (reference sequence). This CDR3 spans 14 amino acids. CDR3 region: CSARPGQDNEKLFF.

The rearrangement links TRBV11-2 to TRBJ2-1; TCRdb's assignment of TRBD1 cannot be checked, as there is no DNA. This CDR3 comprises 14 residues. Germline-derived CDR1 and CDR2 are SGHAT and FQNNGV. This CDR3 is CASSFAPGGNEQFF.

The chain links TRBV20-1 to TRBJ2-7; lacking DNA, the TRBD1 call made by TCRdb goes unchecked. The CDR3 has 15 residues. CDR1 and CDR2 from the germline V gene are DFQATT and SNEGSKA (reference sequence). The CDR3 spells CSASARDPTAYEQYF.

V usage is TRBV7-3 and J usage is TRBJ2-1; TCRdb's D gene call, TRBD2, goes unchecked for lack of DNA. The CDR3 sequence is 17 residues long. CDR1 and CDR2 (germline): SGHTA, FQGTGA. The CDR3 here is CASSLNGGRGGYNEQFF.

The chain uses TRBV6-1 and TRBJ2-1; with no DNA, the TCRdb D assignment of TRBD2 cannot be verified. CDR3 length: 15 amino acids. CDR1 and CDR2 (germline): MNHNS, SASEGT. CDR3 sequence: CASRVFAGGSNEQFF.

The CDR3 loop is CASSAGQGRYEQYF. This chain connects TRBV9 to TRBJ2-7; without DNA, the TCRdb call of TRBD1 cannot be checked. Germline-derived CDR1 and CDR2 are SGDLS and YYNGEE. CDR3 length equals 14 residues.

This sequence joins TRBV3-1 and TRBJ1-3; TCRdb outputs TRBD1, but without DNA this stays unchecked. The CDR3 is 18 amino acids. CDR1 is LGHDT, CDR2 YNNKEL, per germline (reference sequence). CDR3 region: CASSQDYGGSASGNTIYF.

V is TRBV5-1 and J is TRBJ1-6. Germline V gene sequence: CDR1 SGHRS, CDR2 YFSETQ. The CDR3 is 16 residues long. The CDR3 spells CASSLGRGGRDSPLHF. The full variable domain, its missing parts supplied by reference TRBV5-1 and TRBJ1-6, is KAGVTQTPRYLIKTRGQQVTLSCSPISGHRSVSWYQQTPGQGLQFLFEYFSETQRNKGNFPGRFSGRQFSNSRSEMNVSTLELGDSALYLCASSLGRGGRDSPLHFGNGTRLTVT.

The chain links TRBV2 to TRBJ2-7; as DNA is missing, the TRBD2 call by TCRdb cannot be tested. CDR1 SNHLY and CDR2 FYNNEI come from the germline V gene. The CDR3 length is 15 residues. CDR3: CASSELLGIRHEQYF. Supplemented by reference TRBV2 and TRBJ2-7, the full variable domain reads EPEVTQTPSHQVTQMGQEVILRCVPISNHLYFYWYRQILGQKVEFLVSFYNNEISEKSEIFDDQFSVERPDGSNFTLKIRSTKLEDSAMYFCASSELLGIRHEQYFGPGTRLTVT.

The chain links TRBV28 to TRBJ1-1. Per the germline V gene, CDR1 is MDHEN and CDR2 is SYDVKM. The CDR3 length is 14 residues. The CDR3 spells CASSLGDLNTEAFF. Looking up the rest from reference TRBV28 and TRBJ1-1 gives the full variable domain: DVKVTQSSRYLVKRTGEKVFLECVQDMDHENMFWYRQDPGLGLRLIYFSYDVKMKEKGDIPEGYSVSREKKERFSLILESASTNQTSMYLCASSLGDLNTEAFFGQGTRLTVV.

The chain uses TRBV6-1 and TRBJ2-1; lacking DNA, the TRBD1 call made by TCRdb goes unchecked. Germline CDR1 reads MNHNS; CDR2 reads SASEGT. This CDR3 comprises 13 residues. CDR3: CASSEARANEQFF.

J is TRBJ2-7 and V is TRBV20-1; TCRdb gives TRBD2 as the D gene, but with no DNA this cannot be confirmed. Per the germline V gene, CDR1 is DFQATT and CDR2 is SNEGSKA (reference sequence). This CDR3 is built from 15 residues. CDR3 loop: CSAAPTSGSSYEQYF.

The rearrangement links TRBV5-1 to TRBJ2-1; TCRdb's D call, TRBD1, is unchecked because there is no DNA. Per the germline V gene, CDR1 is SGHRS and CDR2 is YFSETQ. The CDR3 length is 14 residues. The CDR3 loop is CASSPRDTWGEQFF.

The V and J genes are TRBV9 and TRBJ1-2. Germline CDR1 SGDLS, CDR2 YYNGEE. The CDR3 spans 15 residues. This chain's CDR3 is CASSVFDDSNYGYTF.

This rearrangement joins TRBV29-1 to TRBJ2-3; TCRdb gives TRBD2 as the D gene, but with no DNA this cannot be confirmed. In germline, CDR1 is SQVTM, CDR2 ANQGSEA. The length of the CDR3 is 14 residues. The CDR3 spells CSSTQGGRRDTQYF.

This chain links TRBV5-1 with TRBJ2-2; TCRdb's D gene call, TRBD1, goes unchecked for lack of DNA. CDR3 length: 16 residues. Germline-derived CDR1 and CDR2 are SGHRS and YFSETQ. Here the CDR3 reads CASSTQPGRDTGELFF.